These 19 T cell receptor beta chains came from one sample sequenced in a study of beta chain features in type 1 diabetes. The entirety of the isolated RNA underwent reverse transcription, so expressed TCRB transcripts were sequenced. Assay: immunoSEQ multiplex PCR; the TCRdb copy retains only in-frame clones and omits some. In the table there are 20,000 to 25,000 clones, nearly 70% of which are singletons. Material: Tregs from blood. The source is a woman in her thirties or forties in good health.

This chain connects TRBV5-4 to TRBJ2-2; 8 bases match TRBD1. Looked up from germline, CDR1 is SGHNT and CDR2 is YYREEE (reference sequence). Unmatched junction bases numbered 3, after V lost 4 bases and J lost 1 base. The CDR3 loop spans 15 amino acids. The CDR3 protein is CASSRQGLNTGELFF. The CDR3 DNA sequence: TGTGCCAGCAGCAGACAGGGGCTGAACACCGGGGAGCTGTTTTTT.

The chain employs TRBV5-1 and TRBJ2-7; D may be TRBD1 (6 bases). V lost 0 bases to trimming and J lost 1 base, with 11 bases between them. The germline gives CDR1 SGHRS, CDR2 YFSETQ. The CDR3 extends over 15 amino acids. As DNA, the CDR3 is TGCGCCAGCAGCTTGGCCCCGACAGGATCCTACGAGCAGTACTTC. Protein sequence: CASSLAPTGSYEQYF.

The chain links TRBV5-1 to TRBJ1-1; tentative D call: TRBD1 (6 bases). V lost 4 bases, J lost 0 bases, and 13 bases lay in between. Looked up from germline, CDR1 is SGHRS and CDR2 is YFSETQ. CDR3 length equals 15 residues. The CDR3, as DNA: TGCGCCAGCAGCCCTCGGGACAACATGAACACTGAAGCTTTCTTT. This encodes CASSPRDNMNTEAFF.

The chain carries TRBV10-3 and TRBJ2-6, with a possible D match to TRBD1 (6 bases). Germline V gene lookup returns CDR1 ENHRY and CDR2 SYGVKD. The CDR3 sequence is 19 residues long. V shed 0 bases and J shed 2 bases, with 17 bases lying between them. The CDR3 reads CAISESIQGHQTGANVLTF. CDR3 nucleotide sequence: TGTGCCATCAGTGAGTCTATTCAGGGACACCAAACTGGGGCCAACGTCCTGACTTTC.

This clone was detected a few times. The chain couples TRBV7-2 to TRBJ2-7; 10 positions match TRBD2. The length of the CDR3 is 15 residues. V dropped 4 bases and J dropped 7; count of bases not matched to a gene: 10. Per the germline V gene, CDR1 is SGHTA and CDR2 is FQGNSA. The CDR3 nucleotides are TGTGCCAGCAGCTCGATCCAGCGGGGGGGAGGAGAGCAGTACTTC. As protein: CASSSIQRGGGEQYF. The whole variable domain, filled in from reference TRBV7-2 and TRBJ2-7, reads GAGVSQSPSNKVTEKGKDVELRCDPISGHTALYWYRQSLGQGLEFLIYFQGNSAPDKSGLPSDRFSAERTGGSVSTLTIQRTQQEDSAVYLCASSSIQRGGGEQYFGPGTRLTVT.

This clone has just a few counts. The chain links TRBV27 to TRBJ2-6; tentatively, D is TRBD1 (6 bases). Deletions cut 5 bases from V and 1 base from J, with 9 bases between. The germline CDR1 and CDR2 sequences are MNHEY and SMNVEV (reference sequence). The CDR3 has 15 residues. CDR3 amino acids: CASSGRGSGANVLTF. CDR3 sequence (DNA): TGTGCCAGCAGTGGCAGGGGATCTGGGGCCAACGTCCTGACTTTC. The full variable domain, with the rest looked up from reference TRBV27 and TRBJ2-6, is EAQVTQNPRYLITVTGKKLTVTCSQNMNHEYMSWYRQDPGLGLRQIYYSMNVEVTDKGDVPEGYKVSRKEKRNFPLILESPSPNQTSLYFCASSGRGSGANVLTFGAGSRLTVL.

This clone has only a few counts. The rearrangement links TRBV10-3 to TRBJ1-3; a possible D gene is TRBD1 (6 bases). CDR3 length equals 14 residues. Germline V gives CDR1 ENHRY, CDR2 SYGVKD. The V and J ends lost 6 bases and 4 bases respectively, with 13 bases between them. CDR3 region: CAIRDDRRGNTIYF. The CDR3 nucleotides read TGTGCCATCAGGGACGACAGGCGGGGAAACACCATATATTTT.

This clone was seen a few times. This rearrangement joins TRBV5-1 to TRBJ2-2; D might be TRBD1 (5 bases). V lost 0 bases and J 8 bases, leaving 14 bases between the germline ends. From germline, CDR1 is SGHRS and CDR2 YFSETQ. CDR3 length equals 15 residues. CDR3 bases: TGCGCCAGCAGCTTGGCGCCAGGGAATCAAGGGGAGCTGTTTTTT. Translation: CASSLAPGNQGELFF.

This rearrangement joins TRBV29-1 to TRBJ2-1, with 8 bases identical to TRBD1. The CDR3 covers 14 residues. In germline, CDR1 is SQVTM, CDR2 ANQGSEA. CDR3 loop: CTASQGTGHNEQFF. The CDR3 bases are TGCACCGCAAGCCAGGGGACAGGACACAATGAGCAGTTCTTC.

This clone was picked up a small number of times. V is TRBV4-3 and J is TRBJ1-1; no reliable D call. Trimming removed 0 bases from V and 4 bases from J, with 12 bases in between. There are 15 residues in the CDR3. Per germline, CDR1 LGHNA and CDR2 YSLEER. CDR3 region: CASSQDPGFVTEAFF. Here the CDR3 DNA reads TGCGCCAGCAGCCAAGATCCGGGTTTCGTCACTGAAGCTTTCTTT.

V is TRBV5-1 and J is TRBJ2-1, with 7 bases fitting TRBD1. The germline V gene has CDR1 SGHRS and CDR2 YFSETQ. V lost 4 bases to trimming and J lost 9 bases; unmatched junction nucleotides: 7. The CDR3 length is 13 residues. Written as DNA, the CDR3 is TGCGCCAGCAGCAGTGGACAGGCGGGTGAGCAGTTCTTC. Protein: CASSSGQAGEQFF. The full variable domain, completed using reference TRBV5-1 and TRBJ2-1, is KAGVTQTPRYLIKTRGQQVTLSCSPISGHRSVSWYQQTPGQGLQFLFEYFSETQRNKGNFPGRFSGRQFSNSRSEMNVSTLELGDSALYLCASSSGQAGEQFFGPGTRLTVL.

The J gene is TRBJ1-5, the V gene TRBV6-1, with a weak D call TRBD1 (5 bases). Germline V gives CDR1 MNHNS, CDR2 SASEGT. The CDR3 contains 13 residues. Trimming stripped 7 bases from V and 10 bases from J, with 17 bases between. The CDR3 sequence: CASTMKAGIPQHF. The CDR3 nucleotides read TGTGCCAGCACTATGAAAGCAGGGATTCCCCAGCATTTT.

This chain links TRBV7-9 with TRBJ2-3; 7 bases line up with TRBD1. V was clipped by 5 bases and J by 3 bases; unmatched bases: 8. The CDR3 is made up of 15 amino acids. Germline-derived CDR1 and CDR2 are SEHNR and FQNEAQ (reference sequence). CDR3 in amino acids: CASSATGVMTDTQYF. The DNA of the CDR3 is TGTGCCAGCAGCGCAACAGGGGTGATGACAGATACGCAGTATTTT.

This chain uses TRBV7-2 with TRBJ2-3; 7 bases are a match to TRBD2. J was trimmed by 1 base and V by 0 bases; bases with no gene match: 4. The CDR3 has 16 residues. The germline CDR1 and CDR2 sequences are SGHTA and FQGNSA. For the CDR3, the DNA is TGTGCCAGCAGCTTAGCTCTAGCGGCGGGCACAGATACGCAGTATTTT. Amino acids: CASSLALAAGTDTQYF.

J is TRBJ2-1 and V is TRBV7-9, with D perhaps TRBD2 (6 bases). The germline V and J ends were trimmed by 8 bases and 3 bases, with 11 bases remaining between them. CDR3 size: 13 residues. From germline, CDR1 is SEHNR and CDR2 FQNEAQ (reference sequence). CDR3: CASGEAYYNEQFF. The CDR3 bases are TGTGCCAGCGGGGAGGCGTACTACAATGAGCAGTTCTTC.

J is TRBJ2-7 and V is TRBV2; 7 bases are shared with TRBD1. V was pared by 2 bases and J by 2 bases, with 6 bases of the junction left unmatched. The V gene's germline CDR1 is SNHLY and CDR2 FYNNEI. CDR3 length: 15 amino acids. The CDR3 spells CASSELRGPTYEQYF. DNA for the CDR3: TGTGCCAGCAGTGAATTGAGGGGGCCAACCTACGAGCAGTACTTC.

The CDR3 sequence: CASSEVQGIHSNQPQHF. CDR3 nucleotide sequence: TGTGCCAGCAGTGAGGTACAGGGGATTCATAGCAATCAGCCCCAGCATTTT. The genes are TRBV6-1 and TRBJ1-5; 7 nucleotides align to TRBD1. Trimming took 3 bases from V and 0 from J; bases not matched to a gene: 8. The germline V gene has CDR1 MNHNS and CDR2 SASEGT. CDR3 length equals 17 residues.

J is TRBJ1-1 and V is TRBV7-9, with D possibly TRBD1 on 6 matching bases. The CDR3 extends over 14 amino acids. Per germline, CDR1 SEHNR and CDR2 FQNEAQ (reference sequence). V dropped 7 bases and J dropped 0 bases, with 12 bases sitting between them. CDR3 in amino acids: CASTRGGVNTEAFF. As DNA, the CDR3 is TGTGCCAGCACCAGAGGGGGTGTGAACACTGAAGCTTTCTTT.

V gene TRBV7-8 combines with J gene TRBJ2-2, with 11 positions matching TRBD2. Germline V lookup: CDR1 SGHVS, CDR2 FQNEAQ. V shed 2 bases, J shed 4 bases, and the junction held 9 bases outside the gene matches. The CDR3 runs 18 residues. CDR3 DNA: TGTGCCAGCAGCTTAAGGGCTAGCGGGGGGCGGGGCACCGGGGAGCTGTTTTTT. It specifies CASSLRASGGRGTGELFF.